This T cell receptor (beta chain) was retrieved from a study of T cells in localized non-small cell lung cancer. Looked up from germline, CDR1 is MNHNY and CDR2 is SVGAGI (reference sequence). Trimming left V 5 bases short and J 5 bases short, with 15 bases between. The CDR3 is 15 residues long. Method: immunoSEQ multiplex PCR; TCRdb's copy keeps in-frame clones and lacks some. The repertoire holds roughly 25,000 clones, with around nine tenths as singletons. This material consisted of peripheral blood, taken before any cancer treatment. This receptor was obtained from a woman aged 35-75 years with stage I lung adenocarcinoma. The rearrangement links TRBV6-6 to TRBJ1-4; TRBD1 might be the D (6 bases). CDR3 sequence: CASSAADRPNEKLFF. CDR3 sequence (DNA): TGTGCCAGCAGTGCCGCAGACAGGCCCAATGAAAAACTGTTTTTT.